This T cell receptor (beta chain) was captured by sequencing in a study of T cell responses to AZD1222 COVID-19 vaccine. Study-level points and caveats: Mapped onto spike, vaccine-associated CD4 TCRs spanned it and were dominant at 160-218 and 743-854. There were mostly white British donors and more females than males, and clonal diversity was possibly underestimated. The repertoires were collected only after the peak T cell response.

CDR1 is LGHNA, CDR2 YSLEER, per germline. V shed 1 base and J 3 bases; nucleotides not matched to a gene: 18. This CDR3 spans 20 amino acids. Of note for this clone: Its matching antigen is unknown.

TCRdb keeps only in-frame clones here, not all; method: immunoSEQ multiplex PCR. The repertoire includes roughly 250,000 clones, approximately 95% of them detected once, and 0.55% sits in the top ten. The rearrangement uses TRBV4-3 and TRBJ2-7; 10 positions match TRBD2. The receptor's source is an adult in good health. Sequences were derived from peripheral blood, sampled on day 0 of AZD1222 vaccination. The CDR3, as DNA: TGCGCCAGCAGCCAAGGCCCATGGACAGGGCCTAGCGGGAGTAGCTACGAGCAGTACTTC. As protein: CASSQGPWTGPSGSSYEQYF.